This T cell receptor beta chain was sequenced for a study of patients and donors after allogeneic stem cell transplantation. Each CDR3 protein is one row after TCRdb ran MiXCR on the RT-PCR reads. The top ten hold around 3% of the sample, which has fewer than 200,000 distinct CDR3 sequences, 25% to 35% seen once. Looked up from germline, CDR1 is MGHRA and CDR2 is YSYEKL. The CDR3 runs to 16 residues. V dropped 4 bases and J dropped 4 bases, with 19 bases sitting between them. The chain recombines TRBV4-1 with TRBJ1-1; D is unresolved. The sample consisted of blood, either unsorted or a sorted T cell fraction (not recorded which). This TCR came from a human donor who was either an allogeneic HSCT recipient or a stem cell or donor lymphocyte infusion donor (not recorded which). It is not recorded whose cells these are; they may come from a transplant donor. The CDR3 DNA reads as TGCGCCAGCAGCCCTTCTGCTCCGACGGAGGCCACTGAAGCTTTCTTT. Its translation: CASSPSAPTEATEAFF.